The T cell receptor (beta chain) under discussion was sequenced for a study of T cell changes during pregnancy in multiple sclerosis. TCRdb keeps only in-frame clones here, not all; method: immunoSEQ multiplex PCR. Found here are about 40,000 clones, around 94% of them singletons; the top ten hold about 1.8%. V was pared by 7 bases and J by 7 bases, with 16 bases of the junction left unmatched. In germline, CDR1 is MNHEY, CDR2 SMNVEV (reference sequence). The CDR3 loop spans 17 amino acids. The source was peripheral blood, collected in the third trimester of pregnancy. The chain carries TRBV27 and TRBJ2-2; 9 bases are a match to TRBD1. This receptor was obtained from a female donor with multiple sclerosis, enrolled in a pregnancy study. CDR3: CASNPGPGQGSVGELFF. CDR3 bases: TGTGCCAGCAATCCAGGCCCGGGACAGGGCTCTGTCGGGGAGCTGTTTTTT.